The 12 T cell receptor beta chains reported below all come from one sample, sequenced in a study of blood T cells in healthy people across ages. Using a J-beta primer mix together with a sample-barcoded 5' primer, a second PCR was run for about 7 to 12 cycles. TCRdb used MiXCR to reprocess the 5' RACE reads, holding one entry per CDR3 protein. This repertoire shows 1.5 million or so distinct CDR3 sequences, roughly 40% found once; its top ten account for roughly 7.7%. The specimen was blood. The source is a woman younger than 35 in good health.

V is TRBV11-1 and J is TRBJ2-7; 11 bases line up with TRBD2. The length of the CDR3 is 16 residues. Unmatched junction bases numbered 10, after V lost 2 bases and J lost 7 bases. Germline values: CDR1 SGHAT, CDR2 FQDESV (reference sequence). CDR3 nucleotides: TGTGCCAGCAGCTTACGTATAGCGGGGGGGAACAATGAGCAGTACTTC. Protein sequence: CASSLRIAGGNNEQYF. The variable domain in full, completed from reference TRBV11-1 and TRBJ2-7, reads EAEVAQSPRYKITEKSQAVAFWCDPISGHATLYWYRQILGQGPELLVQFQDESVVDDSQLPKDRFSAERLKGVDSTLKIQPAELGDSAMYLCASSLRIAGGNNEQYFGPGTRLTVT.

V is TRBV4-2 and J is TRBJ2-7, with a possible D match to TRBD2 (7 bases). V gave up 0 bases and J gave up 3 bases, with 21 bases separating them. Germline CDR1 LGHNA, CDR2 YNFKEQ. The CDR3 loop spans 18 amino acids. CDR3 loop: CASSQEGVFRGAIYEQYF. In nucleotides, the CDR3 is TGTGCCAGCAGCCAAGAGGGCGTCTTCCGGGGGGCGATCTACGAGCAGTACTTC.

The chain couples TRBV6-1 to TRBJ2-1; D is possibly TRBD1 (5 bases). CDR1 and CDR2 (germline): MNHNS, SASEGT. Trimming removed 6 bases at V and 5 bases at J, with 35 bases between. The CDR3 covers 21 residues. In DNA, the CDR3 is TGTGCCAGCAGAGCGAGCCTACAGGTAACTTGGGCGAGGACCCAAAACAATGAGCAGTTCTTC. This codes for CASRASLQVTWARTQNNEQFF.

J is TRBJ2-3 and V is TRBV6-2 or TRBV6-3, with D possibly being TRBD1 or TRBD2 (5 bases each). Per the germline V gene, CDR1 is MNHEY and CDR2 is SVGEGT. The CDR3 covers 15 residues. The V gene lost 6 bases and the J gene lost 3 bases, with 16 bases spanning the gap. The CDR3 nucleotides read TGTGCCAGCAGAACGTTTGGTTGGGGGACAGATACGCAGTATTTT. Its protein is CASRTFGWGTDTQYF.

The V call is TRBV6-5, the J call TRBJ2-1; D unresolved. The germline CDR1 and CDR2 sequences are MNHEY and SVGAGI. CDR3 length equals 13 residues. V was trimmed by 5 bases and J by 4 bases, leaving 9 bases between them. The CDR3 is CASSHNGYNEQFF. CDR3 sequence (DNA): TGTGCCAGCAGTCACAACGGGTACAATGAGCAGTTCTTC.

For the CDR3, the DNA is TGCGCCAGCAGCAAGATCGGGCAAGAGACCCAGTACTTC. Its protein is CASSKIGQETQYF. V is TRBV5-1 and J is TRBJ2-5; no definite D call. The CDR3 loop spans 13 amino acids. The V gene's germline CDR1 is SGHRS and CDR2 YFSETQ. The V gene lost 4 bases and the J gene lost 2 bases, with 9 bases spanning the gap.

This rearrangement joins TRBV10-3 to TRBJ2-3; tentative D call: TRBD2 (5 bases). Germline V lookup: CDR1 ENHRY, CDR2 SYGVKD. V shed 0 bases and J shed 0 bases, with 10 bases lying between them. The CDR3 runs 16 residues. The DNA of the CDR3 is TGTGCCATCAGTGAGTCGCACGGACTCAGCACAGATACGCAGTATTTT. It specifies CAISESHGLSTDTQYF.

A few counts support this clonotype. J is TRBJ2-3 and V is TRBV10-3, with 7 bases that match TRBD2. V lost 5 bases to trimming and J lost 1 base; unmatched junction nucleotides: 9. Germline V gives CDR1 ENHRY, CDR2 SYGVKD. This CDR3 spans 16 amino acids. In DNA form, the CDR3 reads TGTGCCATCAGTCGGGCTGGGAGCGGGGGCACAGATACGCAGTATTTT. It translates to CAISRAGSGGTDTQYF.

The chain is built from TRBV14 and TRBJ2-2; no reliable D call. V was trimmed by 4 bases and J by 1 base, leaving 13 bases between them. The CDR3 loop spans 16 amino acids. Germline-derived CDR1 and CDR2 are SGHDN and FVKESK. CDR3 protein: CASSRLQFMNTGELFF. The CDR3 nucleotides read TGTGCCAGCAGCCGGTTGCAGTTTATGAACACCGGGGAGCTGTTTTTT.

The chain is built from TRBV20-1 and TRBJ1-5, with 8 bases that match TRBD1. Trimming cost V 6 bases and J 13 bases; bases outside gene matches: 8. CDR3 length: 11 residues. From germline, CDR1 is DFQATT and CDR2 SNEGSKA (reference sequence). The CDR3, as DNA: TGCAGTGCCGCGGGACAGGCGTCACAGCATTTT. Translation: CSAAGQASQHF.

In its sample, this clonotype was seen a few times. This chain connects TRBV20-1 to TRBJ2-5; D may correspond to TRBD1 or TRBD2 (5 bases each). Germline V gene lookup returns CDR1 DFQATT and CDR2 SNEGSKA (reference sequence). The V end was cut by 6 bases, the J end by 2 bases, with 19 bases between. This CDR3 region has 15 residues. CDR3 in DNA: TGCAGTGCCCGGGGCGGGCTAGCATTACAAGAGACCCAGTACTTC. This sequence encodes CSARGGLALQETQYF.

This clonotype was seen a handful of times. The chain links TRBV20-1 to TRBJ2-6; TRBD2 agrees at 12 bases. The CDR3 is made up of 18 amino acids. CDR1 and CDR2 from the germline V gene are DFQATT and SNEGSKA (reference sequence). The V segment lost 6 bases and the J segment 0 bases; nucleotides outside the gene matches: 9. The CDR3 here is CSANPSGGALSGANVLTF. As DNA, the CDR3 is TGCAGTGCAAACCCTAGCGGGGGGGCACTCTCTGGGGCCAACGTCCTGACTTTC.